This TCR beta chain was obtained from a study of shared clonotypes between healthy human individuals. Germline CDR1 MGHRA, CDR2 YSYEKL. This CDR3 is built from 16 residues. Trimming cost V 3 bases and J 3 bases, with 18 bases left between them. On this clone itself: Its antigen is still unknown.

This table comes from immunoSEQ multiplex PCR, and its TCRdb copy is limited to in-frame clones, with some not included. Of about 990,000 clones in the sample, 75% to 80% were seen once. Whole-study results and caveats: Shared clonotypes across all four donors exceeded non-shared ones in generation probability. It was observed that roughly 5.4% of naive CD4 clonotypes were shared across a handful of donors.

The chain links TRBV4-1 to TRBJ2-7; the D gene is possibly TRBD1 (6 bases). This TCR was recovered from a man younger than 30 in good health. Some clones in this sample may be carry-over from other donors' samples. Sequenced: memory CD4+ T cells from PBMCs. The subset is: CD45RA-negative fraction. CDR3 bases: TGCGCCAGCAGCCACCGTACCCAGGGGACCCGCTACGAGCAGTACTTC. Translated, it gives CASSHRTQGTRYEQYF.